This entry lists 21 T cell receptor beta chains sequenced from one sample in a study of control samples from healthy donors and cancer patients. Profiled with immunoSEQ multiplex PCR; TCRdb holds only in-frame clones, not every one. The repertoire holds about 160,000 clones, with over 85% as singletons. Sequencing was performed on blood. All receptors derive from a woman aged 40-49 years in good health.

This clone was seen just once. The chain employs TRBV9 and TRBJ2-3; the match to TRBD2 covers 10 bases. J was trimmed by 5 bases and V by 5 bases; bases with no gene match: 8. The length of the CDR3 is 15 residues. Per germline, CDR1 SGDLS and CDR2 YYNGEE. The CDR3 DNA sequence: TGTGCCAGCAGTGCCGGACTAGCGGAGGTAGATACGCAGTATTTT. This encodes CASSAGLAEVDTQYF. Looking up the rest from reference TRBV9 and TRBJ2-3 gives the full variable domain: DSGVTQTPKHLITATGQRVTLRCSPRSGDLSVYWYQQSLDQGLQFLIQYYNGEERAKGNILERFSAQQFPDLHSELNLSSLELGDSALYFCASSAGLAEVDTQYFGPGTRLTVL.

The rearrangement links TRBV15 to TRBJ1-1; D not resolved. The CDR3 has 11 amino acids. The germline CDR1 and CDR2 sequences are LNHNV and YYDKDF (reference sequence). With 9 bases removed from V and 5 bases from J, the gap between germline ends came to 10 bases. CDR3 DNA sequence: TGTGCCACTCGGCGGGAGACTGAAGCTTTCTTT. Amino acids: CATRRETEAFF.

V and J are TRBV7-8 and TRBJ2-7, with a tentative D call TRBD2 (5 bases). Germline CDR1 SGHVS, CDR2 FQNEAQ. The CDR3 has 13 residues. V lost 5 bases, J lost 4 bases, and 12 bases lay in between. The CDR3 region is CASSPGSVYEQYF. The DNA of the CDR3 is TGTGCCAGCAGCCCGGGGTCCGTATACGAGCAGTACTTC.

This clone was observed a few times. Here the CDR3 reads CASSESPYGLITDTQYF. The CDR3 nucleotides read TGTGCCAGCAGCGAGTCCCCATACGGGCTAATCACAGATACGCAGTATTTT. The chain joins TRBV9 to TRBJ2-3, with D hard to call. This CDR3 is built from 17 residues. Deletions cut 3 bases from V and 2 bases from J, with 19 bases between. Germline loops: CDR1 SGDLS, CDR2 YYNGEE.

V and J are TRBV7-2 and TRBJ1-1; no clear D. V shed 2 bases and J shed 1 base, with 8 bases lying between them. This CDR3 contains 14 residues. From germline, CDR1 is SGHTA and CDR2 FQGNSA. The CDR3 sequence is CASSLQGSNTEAFF. CDR3 DNA sequence: TGTGCCAGCAGCTTACAAGGGTCGAACACTGAAGCTTTCTTT.

V usage is TRBV5-4 and J usage is TRBJ1-2; tentative D call: TRBD1 (5 bases). This CDR3 has 15 amino acids. The germline V gene has CDR1 SGHNT and CDR2 YYREEE (reference sequence). The V end was cut by 4 bases, the J end by 2 bases, with 15 bases between. The CDR3 here is CASSGQGPQNYGYTF. CDR3 bases: TGTGCCAGCAGCGGTCAGGGCCCTCAGAACTATGGCTACACCTTC.

The chain combines TRBV6-2 or TRBV6-3 with TRBJ1-1; D not certain. The CDR3 has 13 residues. Germline CDR1 MNHEY, CDR2 SVGEGT. V was shortened by 2 bases and J by 10 bases, with 14 bases between the two germline ends. The CDR3 DNA is TGTGCCAGCAGTTACCCAGCTTCTCAGTCAGCTTTCTTT. It is translated as CASSYPASQSAFF.

CDR3 DNA: TGTGCCAGCAGTTACTCCTACAGGGGCGGCGGCTACACCTTC. It specifies CASSYSYRGGGYTF. The chain combines TRBV6-5 with TRBJ1-2; 7 bases line up with TRBD1. Trimming took 0 bases from V and 8 from J; bases not matched to a gene: 6. The length of the CDR3 is 14 residues. Germline-derived CDR1 and CDR2 are MNHEY and SVGAGI.

The V gene is TRBV10-3, the J gene TRBJ1-1, with 9 bases matching TRBD1. The CDR3 has 14 amino acids. Per germline, CDR1 ENHRY and CDR2 SYGVKD. The trim removed 5 bases at V and 1 base at J, leaving 2 bases unmatched. Here the CDR3 reads CAISTGGANTEAFF. For the CDR3, the DNA is TGTGCCATCAGTACAGGGGGCGCGAACACTGAAGCTTTCTTT.

The chain couples TRBV5-1 to TRBJ1-1; a weak D match, TRBD1 (5 bases). The V gene lost 3 bases and the J gene lost 3 bases, with 15 bases spanning the gap. CDR1 is SGHRS, CDR2 YFSETQ, per germline. CDR3 size: 15 residues. The CDR3 spells CASSSPGQAYTEAFF. The CDR3 DNA reads TGCGCCAGCAGCTCTCCCGGACAAGCCTACACTGAAGCTTTCTTT. Looking up the rest from reference TRBV5-1 and TRBJ1-1 gives the full variable domain: KAGVTQTPRYLIKTRGQQVTLSCSPISGHRSVSWYQQTPGQGLQFLFEYFSETQRNKGNFPGRFSGRQFSNSRSEMNVSTLELGDSALYLCASSSPGQAYTEAFFGQGTRLTVV.

V and J are TRBV19 and TRBJ1-1; 7 bases match TRBD1. The ends lost 7 bases at V and 1 base at J; junction bases unmatched: 3. From germline, CDR1 is LNHDA and CDR2 SQIVND (reference sequence). The CDR3 runs to 13 residues. The CDR3 coding sequence is TGTGCCAGTATCGGACAGGAGAACACTGAAGCTTTCTTT. Translated: CASIGQENTEAFF.

The chain's CDR3 is CASSSGTSTSTDTQYF. In DNA, the CDR3 is TGTGCCAGCAGCTCCGGGACTTCCACTAGCACAGATACGCAGTATTTT. The chain couples TRBV7-9 to TRBJ2-3; TRBD2 might be the D (6 bases). CDR1 is SEHNR and CDR2 is FQNEAQ in the germline V gene (reference sequence). V gave up 4 bases and J gave up 0 bases, with 14 bases separating them. This CDR3 is 16 amino acids long.

Note on this clone: The identical CDR3 is also encoded by other nucleotide sequences in the sample. The genes are TRBV9 and TRBJ2-7; no clear D gene. V lost 3 bases, J lost 1 base, and 14 bases lay in between. Germline V gene sequence: CDR1 SGDLS, CDR2 YYNGEE. This CDR3 contains 15 residues. CDR3 amino acids: CASSAGLPYSYEQYF. In nucleotides, the CDR3 is TGTGCCAGCAGCGCAGGCCTTCCCTATTCCTACGAGCAGTACTTC.

This clone has a handful of counts. DNA of the CDR3: TGTGCCAGCAGCCAAACGCCGGGACAGGGAAGATACGAGCAGTACTTC. It specifies CASSQTPGQGRYEQYF. V gene TRBV6-2 or TRBV6-3 combines with J gene TRBJ2-7; 9 bases are a match to TRBD1. Germline CDR1 is MNHEY and CDR2 is SVGEGT. CDR3 length equals 16 residues. Trimming removed 6 bases from V and 4 bases from J; junction bases left unmatched: 13.

V gene TRBV7-9 combines with J gene TRBJ2-1; D gene ambiguous. Germline V gene sequence: CDR1 SEHNR, CDR2 FQNEAQ (reference sequence). Trimming removed 8 bases at V and 6 bases at J, with 14 bases between. The CDR3 totals 13 residues. CDR3: CASSADIANEQFF. In DNA, the CDR3 is TGTGCCAGCTCGGCGGATATTGCCAATGAGCAGTTCTTC.

V and J are TRBV19 and TRBJ1-5; D is ambiguous. The germline V gene encodes CDR1 LNHDA and CDR2 SQIVND (reference sequence). CDR3 length equals 12 residues. V lost 3 bases, J lost 7 bases, and 7 bases lay in between. Here the CDR3 reads CASSMDDQPQHF. The CDR3, as DNA: TGTGCCAGTAGTATGGACGACCAGCCCCAGCATTTT.

The rearrangement joins TRBV7-6 to TRBJ2-2; 10 bases fit TRBD2. The CDR3 has 15 residues. The V and J ends lost 7 bases and 0 bases, in that order; junction bases with no gene match: 2. From germline, CDR1 is SGHVS and CDR2 FNYEAQ. CDR3: CASTGLAANTGELFF. The CDR3 DNA reads TGTGCCAGCACAGGACTAGCGGCGAACACCGGGGAGCTGTTTTTT.

V gene TRBV5-1 combines with J gene TRBJ2-6; D is possibly TRBD1 (6 bases). This CDR3 is 16 amino acids long. Trimming took off 4 bases at V and 0 bases at J, with 11 bases between the two ends. CDR1 SGHRS and CDR2 YFSETQ come from the germline V gene. The CDR3 spells CASSTGQHSGANVLTF. CDR3 coding DNA: TGCGCCAGCAGCACTGGACAGCACTCTGGGGCCAACGTCCTGACTTTC.

This clone has a single count. The rearrangement uses TRBV4-3 and TRBJ1-2; 8 bases are shared with TRBD1. Trimming cost V 2 bases and J 2 bases; bases outside gene matches: 4. The CDR3 consists of 15 residues. In germline, CDR1 is LGHNA, CDR2 YSLEER. The CDR3 loop is CASSQMTGVNYGYTF. CDR3 coding DNA: TGCGCCAGCAGCCAAATGACAGGGGTCAACTATGGCTACACCTTC.

The J gene is TRBJ1-1, the V gene TRBV24-1; D ambiguous. Germline CDR1 and CDR2: KGHDR and SFDVKD. CDR3 length equals 13 residues. Between the trimmed V and J ends, which lost 6 bases and 1 base, there was a span of 8 bases. The CDR3 DNA is TGTGCCACCAGTAATGCCCGGAACACTGAAGCTTTCTTT. It is translated as CATSNARNTEAFF.

This chain links TRBV20-1 with TRBJ2-1; 7 positions match TRBD1. There are 14 residues in the CDR3. CDR1 is DFQATT and CDR2 is SNEGSKA in the germline V gene (reference sequence). V lost 3 bases, J lost 7 bases, and 9 bases stayed unmatched. The CDR3 loop reads CSASDRVLRNEQFF. As DNA, the CDR3 is TGCAGTGCTAGTGACAGGGTCTTGAGGAATGAGCAGTTCTTC.